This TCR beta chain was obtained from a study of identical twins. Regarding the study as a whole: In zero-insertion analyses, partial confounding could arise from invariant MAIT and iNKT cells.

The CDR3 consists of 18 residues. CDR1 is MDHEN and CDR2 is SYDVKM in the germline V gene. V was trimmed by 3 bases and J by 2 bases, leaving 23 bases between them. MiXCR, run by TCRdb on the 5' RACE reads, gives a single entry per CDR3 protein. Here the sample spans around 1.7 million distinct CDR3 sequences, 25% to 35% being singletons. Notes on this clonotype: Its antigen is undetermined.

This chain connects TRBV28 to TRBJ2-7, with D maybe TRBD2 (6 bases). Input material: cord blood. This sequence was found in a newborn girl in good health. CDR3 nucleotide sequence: TGTGCCAGCAGTTTCGTCACCCATTTTAGCGGAGGTGCCTACGAGCAGTACTTC. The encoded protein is CASSFVTHFSGGAYEQYF.